Listed below are T cell receptor beta chains from one sample, sequenced in a study of immune heterogeneity within non-small cell lung tumors. Via MiXCR, TCRdb re-called the multiplex PCR reads, giving one row per CDR3 protein. In the table there are approximately 29,000 distinct CDR3 sequences, around 30% of which are singletons. Sequenced sample: lung tumor tissue. The receptors shown here come from a man aged 35-49 years with non-small cell lung cancer. The CDR3 runs from the conserved cysteine through the conserved F or W. The D gene is left open where the match is weak. Size values are once, few and many counts, or a class for expanded clones, and some rows have none.

>NA|few|TRBJ2-1|TRBV4-1
TGCGCCAGCAGCCGAATATTCCAGGGCGGGGACAATGAGCAGTTCTTC
CASSRIFQGGDNEQFF
>NA|many|TRBJ1-1|TRBV10-3
TGTGCCATCAGTGATAGAGGAGGAACTGAAGCTTTCTTT
CAISDRGGTEAFF
>NA|many|TRBJ1-3|TRBV7-6
TGTGCCAGCAGCTTAGACGGTGGAAACACCATATATTTT
CASSLDGGNTIYF
>TRBD1|medium-sized|TRBJ2-7|TRBV28
TGTGCCAGCAGTTTAGACAGGGGCGCCTACGAGCAGTACTTC
CASSLDRGAYEQYF
>TRBD1|NA|TRBJ2-2|TRBV24-1
TGTGCCACCAGTGATATACCGGGACAGGGATCGACCGGGGAGCTGTTTTTT
CATSDIPGQGSTGELFF
>NA|many|TRBJ2-7|TRBV7-8
TGTGCCAGCAGCCCCCCCCAGTTGCATGAGCAGTACTTC
CASSPPQLHEQYF
>NA|few|TRBJ2-7|TRBV4-1
TGCGCCAGCAGCCGCGGTAGGGGTTCCTACGAGCAGTACTTC
CASSRGRGSYEQYF
>TRBD1|NA|TRBJ2-1|TRBV7-2
TGTGCCAGCAGCCTATCCGGGACAGGAAACAATGAGCAGTTCTTC
CASSLSGTGNNEQFF
>TRBD2|NA|TRBJ2-2|TRBV15
TGTGCCACCAGCAGGGTTCGGGGGGTGAACACCGGGGAGCCGTTTTTT
CATSRVRGVNTGEPFF
>TRBD1|NA|TRBJ1-1|TRBV6-1
TGTGCCAGCGACCGTCGAACCGGGACAGGGAACACTGAAGCTTCCTTT
CASDRRTGTGNTEASF
>NA|many|TRBJ1-5|TRBV24-1
TGTGCCACCAGTGGGCCCGCAGATGGGCCCCAGCATTTT
CATSGPADGPQHF
>NA|NA|TRBJ1-1|TRBV7-2
TGTGCCAGCAGCTTACTGAACACTGAAGCTTTCTTT
CASSLLNTEAFF
>NA|few|TRBJ1-1|TRBV12-3/TRBV12-4
TGTGCCAGCAGACGAACCGGGACTGCGAACACTGAAGCTTTCTTT
CASRRTGTANTEAFF
>TRBD2|few|TRBJ2-5|TRBV2
TGTGCCAGCCGCGTCGAAGGCGGGAGGGCCGGAGAGACCCAGTACTTC
CASRVEGGRAGETQYF
>NA|NA|TRBJ2-7|TRBV14
TGTGCCAGCAGCCGAATGGGGCGGGTGACCCACGAGCAGTACTTC
CASSRMGRVTHEQYF
>TRBD1|few|TRBJ2-2|TRBV10-3
TGTGCCAGCACGGACAGGGGGCCCGGGGAGCTGTTTTTT
CASTDRGPGELFF
>TRBD1|few|TRBJ2-1|TRBV4-2
TGTGCCAGCAGCCCCTACCCGACAGGGGACAATGAGCAGTTCTTC
CASSPYPTGDNEQFF
>NA|few|TRBJ1-3|TRBV5-1
TGCGCCAGCAGCGAAGGAGGGGAAGGGCTTGGAAACACCATATATTTT
CASSEGGEGLGNTIYF
>NA|few|TRBJ2-2|TRBV7-3
TGTGCCAGCAGCCCCACTAAGAACACCGGGGAGCTGTTTTTT
CASSPTKNTGELFF
>TRBD1|few|TRBJ2-1|TRBV11-3
TGTGCCAGCAGCATAGGGACAGGCGGGCAGTTCTTC
CASSIGTGGQFF
>NA|many|TRBJ1-2|TRBV19
TGTGCCAGTAGTGCTCTTGGGGGGCGAGGCGGCTACACCTTC
CASSALGGRGGYTF
>TRBD2|many|TRBJ2-1|TRBV9
TGTGCCAGCAGCGTAGAAGCGGGGACTCAGTTCTTC
CASSVEAGTQFF
>TRBD1|many|TRBJ2-1|TRBV27
TGTGCCAGCAGTGCCTCCGGGACAGGACGTTACAATGAGCAGTTCTTC
CASSASGTGRYNEQFF
>NA|NA|TRBJ1-2|TRBV7-9
TGTGCCAGCGCACCCGGGAACTATGGCTACACCTTC
CASAPGNYGYTF
>NA|few|TRBJ2-1|TRBV20-1
TGCAGTGCTAGGTGGGGGAGGGGGGTATACAATGAGCAGTTCTTC
CSARWGRGVYNEQFF
>TRBD1|NA|TRBJ2-5|TRBV2
TGTGCCAGCAGTTCTGACAGGGTAGAGACCCAGTACTTC
CASSSDRVETQYF
>TRBD2|NA|TRBJ2-1|TRBV6-2/TRBV6-3
TGTGCCAGCAGTTACGATACTAGCGGGAGTTCTTACAATGAGCAGTTCTTC
CASSYDTSGSSYNEQFF
>NA|NA|TRBJ2-1|TRBV20-1
TGCAGTGCTAGAGTACCAGCGGCCCCCTACAATGAGCAGTTCTTC
CSARVPAAPYNEQFF
>NA|many|TRBJ2-2|TRBV9
TGTGCCAGCAGCGTAGGATATGAGGGAATCGGGGAGCTGTTTTTT
CASSVGYEGIGELFF
>TRBD2|few|TRBJ2-1|TRBV4-1
TGCGCCAGCAGCCGGACTAGCGGGAGGGCCCCCACATGGGAGCAGTTCTTC
CASSRTSGRAPTWEQFF
>TRBD2|many|TRBJ2-2|TRBV27
TGTGCCAGCAGTTTACTAGCGGGAGGCACCGGGGAGCTGTTTTTT
CASSLLAGGTGELFF
>NA|few|TRBJ2-7|TRBV10-3
TGTGCCATCAAAGATGGGCAGGGGAGCTACGAGCAGTACTTC
CAIKDGQGSYEQYF
>NA|many|TRBJ1-3|TRBV30
TGTGCCTGGGGGGTGACCTCTGGAAACACCATATATTTT
CAWGVTSGNTIYF
>NA|NA|TRBJ2-5|TRBV10-3
TGTGCCATCAGTTTTCGAGGGGACAATGAGAAGTTCTTC
CAISFRGDNEKFF
>NA|many|TRBJ1-1|TRBV19
TGTGCCAGTAGGCAGAACACTGAAGCTTTCTTT
CASRQNTEAFF
>NA|many|TRBJ2-2|TRBV10-1
TGCGCCAGCAGTAGGACAGCCGGGGAGCTGTTTTTT
CASSRTAGELFF
>NA|many|TRBJ1-2|TRBV3-1
TGTGCCAGCAGCCAAGAGGAGGGATCCTGGGGCTATGGCTACACCTTC
CASSQEEGSWGYGYTF
>TRBD1|many|TRBJ2-2|TRBV12-3/TRBV12-4
TGTGCCAGCAGTTTTTTCACAGGGGTCACCGGGGAGCTGTTTTTT
CASSFFTGVTGELFF
>TRBD1|medium-sized|TRBJ2-2|TRBV6-1
TGTGCCAGCAGGCGGAGGACAGGGACGGGCACCGGGGAGCTGTTTTTT
CASRRRTGTGTGELFF
>TRBD1|NA|TRBJ1-4|TRBV13
TGTGCCTGCAGCTTGGGGAGGGGGCAGGGGGTTGAAAAACTGTTTTTT
CACSLGRGQGVEKLFF
>TRBD2|many|TRBJ2-7|TRBV12-3/TRBV12-4
TGTGCCAGCAGTCTAGCGGGAGGCTACGAGCAGTACTTC
CASSLAGGYEQYF
>TRBD2|NA|TRBJ2-1|TRBV7-2
TGTGCCAGCAGCTTAGCGCACTCGACTAGCGCCGAGCAGTTCTTC
CASSLAHSTSAEQFF
>TRBD1|medium-sized|TRBJ2-7|TRBV11-3
TGTGCCAGCAGCTTAACAGGGGGACCCTACGAGCAGTACTTC
CASSLTGGPYEQYF
>TRBD2|NA|TRBJ2-4|TRBV28
TGTGCCAGCAGTCCTACGCCGGGACTAGCGAGAAACATTCAGTACTTC
CASSPTPGLARNIQYF
>NA|once|TRBJ2-7|TRBV10-3
TGTGCCACCACGAGAAACACTAAACCCCCTTACGAGCAGTACTTC
CATTRNTKPPYEQYF
>NA|NA|TRBJ1-4|TRBV6-1
TGTGCCAGCACGGAGGTTGAGGAAAAACTGTTTTTT
CASTEVEEKLFF